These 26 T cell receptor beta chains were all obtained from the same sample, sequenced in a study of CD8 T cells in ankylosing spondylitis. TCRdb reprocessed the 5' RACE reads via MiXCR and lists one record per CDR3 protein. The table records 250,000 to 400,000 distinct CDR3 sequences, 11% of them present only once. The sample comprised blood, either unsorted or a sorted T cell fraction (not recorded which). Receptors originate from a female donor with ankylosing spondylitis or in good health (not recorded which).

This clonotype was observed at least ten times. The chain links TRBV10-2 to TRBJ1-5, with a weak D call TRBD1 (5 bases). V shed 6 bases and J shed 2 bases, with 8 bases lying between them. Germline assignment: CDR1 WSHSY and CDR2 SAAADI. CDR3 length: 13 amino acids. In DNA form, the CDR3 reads TGCGCCAGCAGGCAGGGTGGCAATCAGCCCCAGCATTTT. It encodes CASRQGGNQPQHF.

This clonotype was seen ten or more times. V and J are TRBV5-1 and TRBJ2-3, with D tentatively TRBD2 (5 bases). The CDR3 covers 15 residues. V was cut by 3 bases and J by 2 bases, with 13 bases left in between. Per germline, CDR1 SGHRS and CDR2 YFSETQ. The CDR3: CASSSGVGITDTQYF. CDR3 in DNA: TGCGCCAGCAGCTCTGGAGTCGGGATCACAGATACGCAGTATTTT.

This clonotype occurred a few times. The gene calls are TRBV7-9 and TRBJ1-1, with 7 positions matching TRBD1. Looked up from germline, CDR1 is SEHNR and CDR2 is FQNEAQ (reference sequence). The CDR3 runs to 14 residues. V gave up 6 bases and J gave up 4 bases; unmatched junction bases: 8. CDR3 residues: CASRPTGEGTEAFF. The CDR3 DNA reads TGTGCCAGCAGGCCTACAGGGGAAGGCACTGAAGCTTTCTTT.

DNA of the CDR3: TGTGCCAGCAGTGAGAGGGAAGCGGGATTAGCCTACGAGCAGTACTTC. Its protein product is CASSEREAGLAYEQYF. This chain uses TRBV2 with TRBJ2-7; 7 nucleotides align to TRBD2. This CDR3 has 16 residues. Trimming took 3 bases from V and 2 from J; bases not matched to a gene: 10. From germline, CDR1 is SNHLY and CDR2 FYNNEI. Full variable domain (remainder filled in from reference TRBV2 and TRBJ2-7): EPEVTQTPSHQVTQMGQEVILRCVPISNHLYFYWYRQILGQKVEFLVSFYNNEISEKSEIFDDQFSVERPDGSNFTLKIRSTKLEDSAMYFCASSEREAGLAYEQYFGPGTRLTVT.

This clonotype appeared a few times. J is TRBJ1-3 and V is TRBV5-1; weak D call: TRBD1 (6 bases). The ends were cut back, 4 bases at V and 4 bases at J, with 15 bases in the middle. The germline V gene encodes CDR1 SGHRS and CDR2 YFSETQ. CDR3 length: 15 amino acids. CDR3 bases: TGCGCCAGCAGCGAGGGGGGAGACTTCGGAAACACCATATATTTT. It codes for CASSEGGDFGNTIYF.

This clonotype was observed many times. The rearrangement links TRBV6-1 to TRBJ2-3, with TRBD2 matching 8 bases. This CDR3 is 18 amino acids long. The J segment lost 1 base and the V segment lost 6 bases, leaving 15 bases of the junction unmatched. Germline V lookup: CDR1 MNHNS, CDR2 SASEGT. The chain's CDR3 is CASSPISGGSGGTDTQYF. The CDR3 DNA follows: TGTGCCAGCAGCCCAATCTCGGGAGGGTCGGGCGGCACAGATACGCAGTATTTT.

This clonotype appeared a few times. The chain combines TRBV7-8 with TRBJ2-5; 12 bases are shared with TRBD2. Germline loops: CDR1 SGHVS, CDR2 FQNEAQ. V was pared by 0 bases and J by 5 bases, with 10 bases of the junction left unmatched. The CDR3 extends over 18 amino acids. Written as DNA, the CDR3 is TGTGCCAGCAGCTTAGCTGGACAACCTAGCGGGAGGGGGGAGACCCAGTACTTC. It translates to CASSLAGQPSGRGETQYF.

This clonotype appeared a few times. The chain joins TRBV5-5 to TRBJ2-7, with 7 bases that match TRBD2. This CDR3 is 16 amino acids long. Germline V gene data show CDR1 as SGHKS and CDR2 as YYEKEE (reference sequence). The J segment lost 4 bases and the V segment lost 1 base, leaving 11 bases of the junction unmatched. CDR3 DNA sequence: TGTGCCAGCAGCTTGACTGGGAGGGCGAACCTTTACGAGCAGTACTTC. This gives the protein CASSLTGRANLYEQYF.

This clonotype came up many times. The CDR3 protein is CSARRGAASSYNEQFF. The CDR3 DNA sequence: TGCAGTGCTAGAAGGGGGGCGGCCAGCTCCTACAATGAGCAGTTCTTC. The chain joins TRBV20-1 to TRBJ2-1; tentatively, D is TRBD1 or TRBD2 (6 bases each). V lost 2 bases, J lost 0 bases, and 14 bases lay in between. CDR1 is DFQATT and CDR2 is SNEGSKA in the germline V gene (reference sequence). The CDR3 has 16 amino acids.

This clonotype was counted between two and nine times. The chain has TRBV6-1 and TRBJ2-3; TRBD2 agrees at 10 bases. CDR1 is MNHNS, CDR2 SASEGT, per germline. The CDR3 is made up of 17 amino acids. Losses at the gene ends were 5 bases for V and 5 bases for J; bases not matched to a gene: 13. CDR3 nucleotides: TGTGCCAGCAGTCCCAACGAAGCGGGGGGGCTAGGAGATACGCAGTATTTT. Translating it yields CASSPNEAGGLGDTQYF.

The CDR3 protein is CASTLSQNTGELFF. The CDR3 nucleotides are TGTGCCAGCACCCTTAGCCAGAACACCGGGGAGCTGTTTTTT. V usage is TRBV7-2 and J usage is TRBJ2-2; D is ambiguous. V shed 7 bases and J shed 1 base, with 10 bases lying between them. The CDR3 runs to 14 residues. In germline, CDR1 is SGHTA, CDR2 FQGNSA.

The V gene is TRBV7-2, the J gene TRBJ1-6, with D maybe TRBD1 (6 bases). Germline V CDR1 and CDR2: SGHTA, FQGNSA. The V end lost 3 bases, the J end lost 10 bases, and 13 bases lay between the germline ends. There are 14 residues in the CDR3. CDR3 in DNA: TGTGCCAGCAGCTTGAACAGGGCCTCCTCACCCCTCCACTTT. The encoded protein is CASSLNRASSPLHF.

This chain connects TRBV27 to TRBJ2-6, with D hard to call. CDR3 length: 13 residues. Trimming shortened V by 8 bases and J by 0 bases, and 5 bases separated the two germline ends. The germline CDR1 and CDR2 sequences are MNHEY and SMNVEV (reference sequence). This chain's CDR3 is CASGHSGANVLTF. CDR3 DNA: TGTGCCAGCGGCCACTCTGGGGCCAACGTCCTGACTTTC.

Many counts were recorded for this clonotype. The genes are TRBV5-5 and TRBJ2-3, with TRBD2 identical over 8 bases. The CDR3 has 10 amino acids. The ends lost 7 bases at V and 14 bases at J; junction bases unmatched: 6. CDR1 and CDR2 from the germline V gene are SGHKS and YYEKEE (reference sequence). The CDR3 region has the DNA TGTGCCAGCGAAGGGACTAGGCTGTATTTT. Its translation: CASEGTRLYF.

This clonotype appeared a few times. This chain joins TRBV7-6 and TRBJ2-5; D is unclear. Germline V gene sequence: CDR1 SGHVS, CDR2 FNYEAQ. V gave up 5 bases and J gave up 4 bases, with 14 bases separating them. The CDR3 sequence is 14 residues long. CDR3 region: CASSPVPARETQYF. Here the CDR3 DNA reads TGTGCCAGCAGCCCAGTCCCCGCCCGAGAGACCCAGTACTTC.

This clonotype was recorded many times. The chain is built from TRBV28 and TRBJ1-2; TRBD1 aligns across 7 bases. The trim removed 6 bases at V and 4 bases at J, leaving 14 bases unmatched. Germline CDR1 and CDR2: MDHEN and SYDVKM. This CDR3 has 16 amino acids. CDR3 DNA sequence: TGTGCCAGCAGACCCGCGGGACAGACCAACCCCTATGGCTACACCTTC. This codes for CASRPAGQTNPYGYTF.

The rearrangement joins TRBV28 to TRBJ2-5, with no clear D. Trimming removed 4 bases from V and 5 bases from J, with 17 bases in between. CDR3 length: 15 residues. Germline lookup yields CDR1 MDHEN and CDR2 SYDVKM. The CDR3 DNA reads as TGTGCCAGCAGTTCCACCCCTGACTCAATCGAGACCCAGTACTTC. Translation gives CASSSTPDSIETQYF.

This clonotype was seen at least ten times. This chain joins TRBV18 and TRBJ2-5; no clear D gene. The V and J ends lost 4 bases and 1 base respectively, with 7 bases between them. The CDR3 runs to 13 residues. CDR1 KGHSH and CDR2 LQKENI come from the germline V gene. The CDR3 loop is CASSLTPQETQYF. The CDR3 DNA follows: TGTGCCAGCTCACTTACCCCCCAAGAGACCCAGTACTTC. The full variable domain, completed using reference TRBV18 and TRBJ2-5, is NAGVMQNPRHLVRRRGQEARLRCSPMKGHSHVYWYRQLPEEGLKFMVYLQKENIIDESGMPKERFSAEFPKEGPSILRIQQVVRGDSAAYFCASSLTPQETQYFGPGTRLLVL.

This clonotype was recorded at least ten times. CDR3 in amino acids: CASSGGYRGLNEQYF. In DNA form, the CDR3 reads TGTGCCAGCAGCGGGGGATACAGGGGGCTTAACGAGCAGTACTTC. This chain joins TRBV9 and TRBJ2-7; 9 nucleotides line up with TRBD1. The CDR3 loop spans 15 amino acids. Germline assignment: CDR1 SGDLS and CDR2 YYNGEE. With 3 bases clipped from V and 5 bases from J, the junction kept 9 bases outside the gene matches.

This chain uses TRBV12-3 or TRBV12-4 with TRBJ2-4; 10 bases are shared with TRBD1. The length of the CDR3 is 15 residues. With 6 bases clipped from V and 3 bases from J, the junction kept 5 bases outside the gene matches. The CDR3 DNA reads TGTGCCAGCAGGGGGACAGGGGTGTTCAAAAACATTCAGTACTTC. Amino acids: CASRGTGVFKNIQYF.

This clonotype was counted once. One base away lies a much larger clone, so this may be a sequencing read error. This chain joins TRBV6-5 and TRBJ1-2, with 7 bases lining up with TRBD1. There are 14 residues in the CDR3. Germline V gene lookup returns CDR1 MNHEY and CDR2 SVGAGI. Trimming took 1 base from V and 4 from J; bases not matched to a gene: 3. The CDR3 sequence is CASSYLGTAYGYTF. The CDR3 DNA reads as TGTGCCAGCAGTTACTTAGGGACAGCCTATGGCTACACCTTC.

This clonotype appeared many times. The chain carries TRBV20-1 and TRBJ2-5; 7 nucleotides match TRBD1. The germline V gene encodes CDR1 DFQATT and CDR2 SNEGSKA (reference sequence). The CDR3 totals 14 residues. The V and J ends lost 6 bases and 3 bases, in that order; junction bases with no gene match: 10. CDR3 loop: CSAGSRQGKETQYF. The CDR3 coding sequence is TGCAGTGCGGGATCGAGACAGGGAAAAGAGACCCAGTACTTC.

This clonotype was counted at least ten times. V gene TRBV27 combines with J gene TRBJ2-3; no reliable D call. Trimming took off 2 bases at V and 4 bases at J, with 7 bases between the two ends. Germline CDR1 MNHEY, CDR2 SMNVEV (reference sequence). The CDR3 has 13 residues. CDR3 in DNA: TGTGCCAGCAGTTTACTACCTTCAGATACGCAGTATTTT. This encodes CASSLLPSDTQYF.

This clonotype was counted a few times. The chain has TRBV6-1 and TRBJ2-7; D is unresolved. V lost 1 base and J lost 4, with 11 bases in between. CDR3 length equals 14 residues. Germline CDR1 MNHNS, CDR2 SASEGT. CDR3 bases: TGTGCCAGCAGTGAAGAGGAGTTGGGATACGAGCAGTACTTC. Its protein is CASSEEELGYEQYF.

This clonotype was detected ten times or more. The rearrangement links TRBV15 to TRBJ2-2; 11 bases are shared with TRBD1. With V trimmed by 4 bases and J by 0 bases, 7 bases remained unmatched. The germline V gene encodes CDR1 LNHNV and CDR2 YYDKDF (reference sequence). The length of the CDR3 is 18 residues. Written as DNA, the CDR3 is TGTGCCACCAGCAAGAGGACAGGGGGCTACGCGAACACCGGGGAGCTGTTTTTT. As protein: CATSKRTGGYANTGELFF.

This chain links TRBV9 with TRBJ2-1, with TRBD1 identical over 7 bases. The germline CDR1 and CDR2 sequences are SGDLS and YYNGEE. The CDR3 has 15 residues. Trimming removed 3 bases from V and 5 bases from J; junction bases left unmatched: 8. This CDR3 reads CASSARAGTDNEQFF. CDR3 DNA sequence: TGTGCCAGCAGCGCTCGGGCAGGGACAGACAATGAGCAGTTCTTC.